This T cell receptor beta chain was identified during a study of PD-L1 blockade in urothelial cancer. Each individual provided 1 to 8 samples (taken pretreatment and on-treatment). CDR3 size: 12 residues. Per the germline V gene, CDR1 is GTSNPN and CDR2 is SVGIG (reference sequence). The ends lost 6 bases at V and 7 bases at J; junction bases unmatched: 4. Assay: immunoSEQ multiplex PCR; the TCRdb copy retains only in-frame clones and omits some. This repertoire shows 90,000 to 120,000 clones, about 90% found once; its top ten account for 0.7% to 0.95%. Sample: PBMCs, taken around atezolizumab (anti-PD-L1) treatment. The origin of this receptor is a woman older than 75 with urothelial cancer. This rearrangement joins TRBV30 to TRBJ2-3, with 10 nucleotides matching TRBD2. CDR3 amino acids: CACQREGYTQYF. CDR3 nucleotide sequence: TGTGCCTGTCAGCGGGAGGGGTATACGCAGTATTTT.